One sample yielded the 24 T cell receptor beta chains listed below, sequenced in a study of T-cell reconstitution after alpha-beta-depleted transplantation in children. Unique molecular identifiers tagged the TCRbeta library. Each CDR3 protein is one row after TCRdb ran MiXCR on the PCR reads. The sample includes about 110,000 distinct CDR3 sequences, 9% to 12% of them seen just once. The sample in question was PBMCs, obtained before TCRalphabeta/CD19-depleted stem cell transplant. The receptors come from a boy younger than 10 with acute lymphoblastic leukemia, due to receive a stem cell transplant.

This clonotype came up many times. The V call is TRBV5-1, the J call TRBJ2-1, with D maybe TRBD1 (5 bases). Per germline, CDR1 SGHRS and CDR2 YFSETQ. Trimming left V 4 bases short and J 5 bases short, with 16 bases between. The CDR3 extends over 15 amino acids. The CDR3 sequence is CASSVLGPSNNEQFF. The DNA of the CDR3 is TGCGCCAGCAGCGTGTTGGGGCCGTCCAACAATGAGCAGTTCTTC.

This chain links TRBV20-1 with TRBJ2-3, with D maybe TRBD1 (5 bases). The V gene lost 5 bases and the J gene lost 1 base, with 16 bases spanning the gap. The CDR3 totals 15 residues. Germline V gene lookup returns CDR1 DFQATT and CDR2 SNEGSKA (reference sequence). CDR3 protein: CSAGLVGARTDTQYF. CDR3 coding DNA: TGCAGTGCTGGGTTGGTTGGGGCTCGCACAGATACGCAGTATTTT.

CDR3 DNA sequence: TGTGCCAGCGGGGATAGGATAACGCAGTATTTT. Protein: CASGDRITQYF. This rearrangement joins TRBV3-1 to TRBJ2-3; no clear D. Germline V CDR1 and CDR2: LGHDT, YNNKEL (reference sequence). This CDR3 region has 11 residues. V was pared by 8 bases and J by 9 bases, with 12 bases between.

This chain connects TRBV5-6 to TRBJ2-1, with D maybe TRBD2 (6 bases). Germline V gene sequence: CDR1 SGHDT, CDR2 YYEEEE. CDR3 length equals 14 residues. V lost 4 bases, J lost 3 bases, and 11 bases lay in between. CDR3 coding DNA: TGTGCCAGCAGCCCCGGGGGTCTCTACAATGAGCAGTTCTTC. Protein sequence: CASSPGGLYNEQFF.

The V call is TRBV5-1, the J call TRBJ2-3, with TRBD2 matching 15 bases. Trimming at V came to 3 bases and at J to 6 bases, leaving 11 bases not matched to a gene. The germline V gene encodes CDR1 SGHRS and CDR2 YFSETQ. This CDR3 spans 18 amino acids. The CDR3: CASSYGLAGGPSLDTQYF. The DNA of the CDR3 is TGCGCCAGCAGCTACGGACTAGCGGGAGGGCCTTCTCTGGATACGCAGTATTTT.

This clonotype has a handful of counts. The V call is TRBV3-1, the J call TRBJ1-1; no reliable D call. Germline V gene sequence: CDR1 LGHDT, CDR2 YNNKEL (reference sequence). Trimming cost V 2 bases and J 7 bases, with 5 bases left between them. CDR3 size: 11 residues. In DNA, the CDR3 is TGTGCCAGCAGCCAATTGGGTGAAGCTTTCTTT. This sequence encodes CASSQLGEAFF.

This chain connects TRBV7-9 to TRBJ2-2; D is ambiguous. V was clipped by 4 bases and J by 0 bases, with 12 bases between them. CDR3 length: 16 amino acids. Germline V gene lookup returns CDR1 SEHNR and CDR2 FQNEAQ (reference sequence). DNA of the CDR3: TGTGCCAGCAGCTCCGCCTTGGCTACGAACACCGGGGAGCTGTTTTTT. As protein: CASSSALATNTGELFF.

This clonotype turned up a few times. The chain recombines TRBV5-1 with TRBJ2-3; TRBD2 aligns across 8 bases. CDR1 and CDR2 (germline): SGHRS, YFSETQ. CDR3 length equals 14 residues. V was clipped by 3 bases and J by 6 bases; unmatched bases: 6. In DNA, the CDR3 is TGCGCCAGCAGCTCACTAGCGGCTACGGATACGCAGTATTTT. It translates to CASSSLAATDTQYF. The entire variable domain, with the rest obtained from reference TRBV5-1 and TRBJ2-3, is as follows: KAGVTQTPRYLIKTRGQQVTLSCSPISGHRSVSWYQQTPGQGLQFLFEYFSETQRNKGNFPGRFSGRQFSNSRSEMNVSTLELGDSALYLCASSSLAATDTQYFGPGTRLTVL.

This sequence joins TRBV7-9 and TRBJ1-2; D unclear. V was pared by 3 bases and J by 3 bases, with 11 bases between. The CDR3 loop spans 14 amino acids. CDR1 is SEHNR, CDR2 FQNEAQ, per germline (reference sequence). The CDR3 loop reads CASSFLRSDYGYTF. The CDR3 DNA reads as TGTGCCAGCAGCTTTCTCAGGTCAGACTATGGCTACACCTTC.

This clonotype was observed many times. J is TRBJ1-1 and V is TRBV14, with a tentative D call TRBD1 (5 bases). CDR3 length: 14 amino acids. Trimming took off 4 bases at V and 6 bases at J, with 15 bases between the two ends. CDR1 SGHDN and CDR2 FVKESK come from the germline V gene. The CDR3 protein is CASSRRQIVSEAFF. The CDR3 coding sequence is TGTGCCAGCAGCCGGAGACAGATAGTCTCTGAAGCTTTCTTT.

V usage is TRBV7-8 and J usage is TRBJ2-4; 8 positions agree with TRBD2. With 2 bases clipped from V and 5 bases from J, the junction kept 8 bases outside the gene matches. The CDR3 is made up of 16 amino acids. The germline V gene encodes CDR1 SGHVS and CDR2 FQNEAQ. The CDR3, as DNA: TGTGCCAGCAGCTTAAATCGCGGGAGGTATCAAAACATTCAGTACTTC. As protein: CASSLNRGRYQNIQYF. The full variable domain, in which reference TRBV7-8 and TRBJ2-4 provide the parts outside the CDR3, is GAGVSQSPRYKVAKRGQDVALRCDPISGHVSLFWYQQALGQGPEFLTYFQNEAQLDKSGLPSDRFFAERPEGSVSTLKIQRTQQEDSAVYLCASSLNRGRYQNIQYFGAGTRLSVL.

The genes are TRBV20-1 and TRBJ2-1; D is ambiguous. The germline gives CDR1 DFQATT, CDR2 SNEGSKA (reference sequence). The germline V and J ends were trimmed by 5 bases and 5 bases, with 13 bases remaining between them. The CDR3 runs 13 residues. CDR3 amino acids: CSAHQNIDNEQFF. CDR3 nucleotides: TGCAGTGCTCACCAAAATATTGACAATGAGCAGTTCTTC.

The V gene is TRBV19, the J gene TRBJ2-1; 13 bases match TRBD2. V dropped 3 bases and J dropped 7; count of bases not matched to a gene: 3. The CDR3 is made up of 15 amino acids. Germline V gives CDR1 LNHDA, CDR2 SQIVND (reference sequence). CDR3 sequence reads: CASSIGTSGINEQFF. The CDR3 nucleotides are TGTGCCAGTAGTATCGGGACTAGCGGGATAAATGAGCAGTTCTTC.

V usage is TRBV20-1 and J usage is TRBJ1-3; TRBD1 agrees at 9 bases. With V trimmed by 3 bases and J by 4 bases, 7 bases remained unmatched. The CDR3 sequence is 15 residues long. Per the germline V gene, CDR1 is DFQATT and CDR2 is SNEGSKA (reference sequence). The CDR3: CSARSGTGRGNTIYF. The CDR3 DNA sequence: TGCAGTGCTAGGTCCGGGACAGGGAGGGGAAACACCATATATTTT.

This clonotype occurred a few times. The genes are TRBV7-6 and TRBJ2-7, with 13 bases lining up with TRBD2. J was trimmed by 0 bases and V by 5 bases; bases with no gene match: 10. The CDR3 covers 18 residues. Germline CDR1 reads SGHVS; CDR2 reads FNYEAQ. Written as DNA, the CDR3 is TGTGCCAGCAGCCCGCGACTAGCGGGAGGACTTGGCTCCTACGAGCAGTACTTC. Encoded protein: CASSPRLAGGLGSYEQYF.

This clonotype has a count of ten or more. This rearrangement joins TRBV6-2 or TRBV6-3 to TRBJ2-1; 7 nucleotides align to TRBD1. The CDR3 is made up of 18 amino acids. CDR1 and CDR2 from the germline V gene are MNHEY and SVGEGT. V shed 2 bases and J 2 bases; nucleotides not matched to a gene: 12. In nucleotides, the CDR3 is TGTGCCAGCAGTTACACCCTGACAGGGTCATTCGCCTACAATGAGCAGTTCTTC. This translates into CASSYTLTGSFAYNEQFF.

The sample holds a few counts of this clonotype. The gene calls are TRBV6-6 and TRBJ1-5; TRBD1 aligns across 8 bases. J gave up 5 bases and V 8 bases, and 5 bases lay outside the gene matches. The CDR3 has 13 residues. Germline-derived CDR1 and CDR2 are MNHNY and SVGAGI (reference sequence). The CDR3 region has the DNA TGTGCCAGCCGACCGACAGGGGATCAGCCCCAGCATTTT. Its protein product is CASRPTGDQPQHF.

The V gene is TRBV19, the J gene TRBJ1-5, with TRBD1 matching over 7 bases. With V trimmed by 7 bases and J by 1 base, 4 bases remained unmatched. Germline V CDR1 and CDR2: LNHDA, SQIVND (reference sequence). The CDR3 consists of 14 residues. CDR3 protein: CASTQGFSNQPQHF. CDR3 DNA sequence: TGTGCCAGTACACAGGGGTTCAGCAATCAGCCCCAGCATTTT.

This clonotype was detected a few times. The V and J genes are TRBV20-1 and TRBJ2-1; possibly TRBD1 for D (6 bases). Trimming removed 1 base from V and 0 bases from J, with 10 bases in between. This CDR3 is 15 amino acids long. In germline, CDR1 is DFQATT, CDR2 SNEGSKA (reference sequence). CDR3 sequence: CSARVDRSSYNEQFF. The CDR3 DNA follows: TGCAGTGCTAGAGTGGACAGAAGCTCCTACAATGAGCAGTTCTTC.

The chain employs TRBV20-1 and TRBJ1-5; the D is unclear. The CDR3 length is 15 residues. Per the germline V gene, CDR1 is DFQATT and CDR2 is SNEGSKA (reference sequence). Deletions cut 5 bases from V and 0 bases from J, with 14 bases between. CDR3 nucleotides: TGCAGTGCTTCCTATTGGGAGACTAGCAATCAGCCCCAGCATTTT. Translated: CSASYWETSNQPQHF.

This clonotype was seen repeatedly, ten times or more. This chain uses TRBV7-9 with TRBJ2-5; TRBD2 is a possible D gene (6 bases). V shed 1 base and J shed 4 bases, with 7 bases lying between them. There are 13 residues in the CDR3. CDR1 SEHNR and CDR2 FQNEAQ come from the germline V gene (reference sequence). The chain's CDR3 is CASSLVGGETQYF. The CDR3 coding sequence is TGTGCCAGCAGCTTAGTGGGGGGAGAGACCCAGTACTTC. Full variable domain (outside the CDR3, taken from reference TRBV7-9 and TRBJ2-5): DTGVSQNPRHKITKRGQNVTFRCDPISEHNRLYWYRQTLGQGPEFLTYFQNEAQLEKSRLLSDRFSAERPKGSFSTLEIQRTEQGDSAMYLCASSLVGGETQYFGPGTRLLVL.

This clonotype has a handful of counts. The CDR3 bases are TGTGCCAGCAGTTTTCCCCATCTAGCGGGAGTTAGCGAGCAGTACTTC. It encodes CASSFPHLAGVSEQYF. The rearrangement uses TRBV28 and TRBJ2-7, with 10 nucleotides matching TRBD2. The ends lost 3 bases at V and 6 bases at J; junction bases unmatched: 11. Germline V gene lookup returns CDR1 MDHEN and CDR2 SYDVKM. The CDR3 runs to 16 residues.

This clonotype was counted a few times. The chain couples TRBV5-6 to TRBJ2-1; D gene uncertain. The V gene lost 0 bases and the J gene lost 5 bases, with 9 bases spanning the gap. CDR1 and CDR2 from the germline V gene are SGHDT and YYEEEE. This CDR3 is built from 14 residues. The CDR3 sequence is CASSLVSGNNEQFF. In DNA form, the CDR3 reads TGTGCCAGCAGCTTGGTATCAGGAAACAATGAGCAGTTCTTC.

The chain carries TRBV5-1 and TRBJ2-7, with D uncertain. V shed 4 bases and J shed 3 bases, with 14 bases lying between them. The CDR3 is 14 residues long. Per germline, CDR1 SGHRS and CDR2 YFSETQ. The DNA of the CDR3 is TGCGCCAGCAGCCCGGGTCCAAGCAACTACGAGCAGTACTTC. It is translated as CASSPGPSNYEQYF.